This T cell receptor (beta chain) came from a study of blood T cell repertoires in COVID-19. For the study at large: Material from acute and convalescent COVID-19 was sourced from the United States, Italy and Spain. Nucleic acid was either cDNA or gDNA, and it came from T cells, B-cell-depleted T cells, or PBMCs.

This clone appeared a single time. TCRdb's table, derived via immunoSEQ multiplex PCR, lists solely in-frame clones and lacks some. The table shows approximately 230,000 clones, with 70% to 90% occurring only once. CDR3 length equals 19 residues. Germline CDR1 and CDR2: SEHNR and FQNEAQ (reference sequence). The ends lost 6 bases at V and 0 bases at J; junction bases unmatched: 12. The source material was peripheral blood. This clonotype was obtained from a woman between 35 and 50 years old who had recovered from COVID-19. This chain connects TRBV7-9 to TRBJ2-1; 12 bases agree with TRBD2. The CDR3 sequence: CASRSQLAGGSPSYNEQFF. CDR3 nucleotides: TGTGCCAGCAGGTCCCAACTAGCGGGAGGATCTCCCTCCTACAATGAGCAGTTCTTC.